Detailed here is one T cell receptor (beta chain). Its cognate antigen is unknown. These data are taken from a study of post-analysis software for immune sequencing data. General observations from the study: Controls showed lower frequencies than patients for a handful of TRBV segments, and TRBV5-6, TRBV5-1 and TRBV20-1 were among these.

Libraries were made from TCR beta cDNA, and they carried unique molecular identifiers. Yield was roughly 0.5 million cDNA molecules from roughly 0.93 to 9.6 million T cells. TCRdb used MiXCR to reprocess the PCR reads, holding one entry per CDR3 protein. In the table there are about 430,000 distinct CDR3 sequences, 35% to 45% of which are singletons. The length of the CDR3 is 16 residues. This chain uses TRBV12-3 or TRBV12-4 with TRBJ2-5, with 9 positions matching TRBD2. The J call may be mistaken, given a closer DNA end match to TRBJ2-7. The source is a girl aged 2-15 years with multiple sclerosis. Sequenced sample: blood. CDR3 protein: CASSLSPGGRAGEQYF. DNA of the CDR3: TGTGCCAGCAGTTTATCCCCCGGCGGGAGGGCCGGCGAGCAGTACTTC.